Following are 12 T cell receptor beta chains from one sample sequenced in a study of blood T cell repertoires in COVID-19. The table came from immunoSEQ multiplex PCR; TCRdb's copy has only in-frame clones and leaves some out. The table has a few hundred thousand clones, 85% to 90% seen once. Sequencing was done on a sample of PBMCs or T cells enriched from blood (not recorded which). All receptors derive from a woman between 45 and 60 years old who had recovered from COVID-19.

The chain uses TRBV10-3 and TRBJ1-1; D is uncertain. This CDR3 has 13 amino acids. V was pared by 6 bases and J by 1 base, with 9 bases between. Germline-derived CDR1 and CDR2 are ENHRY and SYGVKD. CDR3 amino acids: CAISKSGNTEAFF. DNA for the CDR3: TGTGCCATCAGCAAATCAGGGAACACTGAAGCTTTCTTT.

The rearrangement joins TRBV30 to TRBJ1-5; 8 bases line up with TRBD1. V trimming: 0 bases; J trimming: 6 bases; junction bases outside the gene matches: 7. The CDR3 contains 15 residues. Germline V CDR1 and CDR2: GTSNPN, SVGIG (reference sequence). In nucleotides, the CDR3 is TGTGCCTGGAGTGTACCTGTCAGGGGGCGTCAGCCCCAGCATTTT. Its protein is CAWSVPVRGRQPQHF.

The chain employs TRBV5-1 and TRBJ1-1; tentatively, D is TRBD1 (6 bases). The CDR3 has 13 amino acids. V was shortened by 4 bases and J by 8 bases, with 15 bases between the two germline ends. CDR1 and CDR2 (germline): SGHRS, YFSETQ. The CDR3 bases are TGCGCCAGCAGCCCGGAGGGGGGGTGGGAAGCTTTCTTT. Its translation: CASSPEGGWEAFF. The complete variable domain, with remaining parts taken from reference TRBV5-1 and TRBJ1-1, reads KAGVTQTPRYLIKTRGQQVTLSCSPISGHRSVSWYQQTPGQGLQFLFEYFSETQRNKGNFPGRFSGRQFSNSRSEMNVSTLELGDSALYLCASSPEGGWEAFFGQGTRLTVV.

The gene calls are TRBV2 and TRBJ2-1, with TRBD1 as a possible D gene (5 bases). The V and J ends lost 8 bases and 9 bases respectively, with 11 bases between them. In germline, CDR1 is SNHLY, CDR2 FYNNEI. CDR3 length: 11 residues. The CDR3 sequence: CASSGLSEQFF. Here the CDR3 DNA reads TGTGCCAGCTCAGGGCTTAGTGAGCAGTTCTTC.

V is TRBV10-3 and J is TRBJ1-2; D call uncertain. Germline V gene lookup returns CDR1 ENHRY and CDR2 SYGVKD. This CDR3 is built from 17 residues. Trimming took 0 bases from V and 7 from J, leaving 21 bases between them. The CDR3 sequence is CAISESTPFRLGGGYTF. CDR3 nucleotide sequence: TGTGCCATCAGTGAGTCGACTCCCTTTAGGTTGGGTGGTGGCTACACCTTC.

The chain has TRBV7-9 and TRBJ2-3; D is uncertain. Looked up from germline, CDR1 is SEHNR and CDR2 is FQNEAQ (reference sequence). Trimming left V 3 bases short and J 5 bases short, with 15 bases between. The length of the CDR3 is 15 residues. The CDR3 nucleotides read TGTGCCAGCAGCTTGTTTCACCTCGAGCAAGATACGCAGTATTTT. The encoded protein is CASSLFHLEQDTQYF.

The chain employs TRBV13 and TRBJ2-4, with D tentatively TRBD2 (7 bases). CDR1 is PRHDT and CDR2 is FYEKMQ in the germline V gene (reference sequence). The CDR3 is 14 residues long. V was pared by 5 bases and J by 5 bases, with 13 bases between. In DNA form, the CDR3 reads TGTGCCAGCAGCGGGGAGGGGGGCGAAAACATTCAGTACTTC. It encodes CASSGEGGENIQYF.

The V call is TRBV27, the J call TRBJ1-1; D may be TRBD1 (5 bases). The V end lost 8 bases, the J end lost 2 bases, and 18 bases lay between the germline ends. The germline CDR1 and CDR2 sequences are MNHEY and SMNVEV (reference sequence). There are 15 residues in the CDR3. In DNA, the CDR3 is TGTGCCAGCGTTATCTCGGGGGGGATAAACACTGAAGCTTTCTTT. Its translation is CASVISGGINTEAFF.

Here the CDR3 DNA reads TGTGCCAGCACCGCAGGTGGGCGGCCCCAGCATTTT. This codes for CASTAGGRPQHF. This chain joins TRBV12-3 or TRBV12-4 and TRBJ1-5; D gene unclear. CDR3 length: 12 residues. V lost 7 bases, J lost 9 bases, and 13 bases lay in between.

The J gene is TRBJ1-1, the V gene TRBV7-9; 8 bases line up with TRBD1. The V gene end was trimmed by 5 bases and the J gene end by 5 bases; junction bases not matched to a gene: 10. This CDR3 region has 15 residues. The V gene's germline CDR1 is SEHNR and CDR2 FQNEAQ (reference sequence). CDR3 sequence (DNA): TGTGCCAGCAGCCCTCAGGGGGCGATCGGGACTGAAGCTTTCTTT. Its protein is CASSPQGAIGTEAFF.

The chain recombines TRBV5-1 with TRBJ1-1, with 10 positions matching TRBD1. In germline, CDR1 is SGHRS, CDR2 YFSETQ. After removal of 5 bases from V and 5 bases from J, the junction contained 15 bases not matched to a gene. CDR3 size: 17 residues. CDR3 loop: CASRGGTGQGLRTEAFF. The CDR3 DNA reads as TGCGCCAGCAGGGGCGGGACGGGACAGGGGCTCAGAACTGAAGCTTTCTTT.

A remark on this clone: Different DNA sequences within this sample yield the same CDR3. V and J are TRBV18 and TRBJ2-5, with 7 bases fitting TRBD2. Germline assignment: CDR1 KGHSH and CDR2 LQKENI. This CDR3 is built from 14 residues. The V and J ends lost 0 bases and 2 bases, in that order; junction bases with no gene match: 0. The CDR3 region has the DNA TGTGCCAGCTCACCACCGGGACTACAAGAGACCCAGTACTTC. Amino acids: CASSPPGLQETQYF.